This passage covers 12 T cell receptor beta chains from one sample sequenced in a study of blood T cell repertoires in COVID-19. Here immunoSEQ multiplex PCR was the method, and the copy in TCRdb shows in-frame clones only, minus some. The sample has 250,000 to 300,000 clones, about four fifths seen once. The sample was PBMCs or T cells enriched from blood (not recorded which). Receptor source: a middle-aged man who had been exposed to COVID-19.

This chain uses TRBV29-1 with TRBJ2-2; weak D call: TRBD1 (7 bases). Germline-derived CDR1 and CDR2 are SQVTM and ANQGSEA. The CDR3 totals 15 residues. The V end lost 7 bases, the J end lost 1 base, and 16 bases lay between the germline ends. CDR3 in DNA: TGCAGCGCCCCGCAGGGGGGTATGAACACCGGGGAGCTGTTTTTT. Its translation: CSAPQGGMNTGELFF.

The rearrangement links TRBV7-8 to TRBJ1-1; D may be TRBD1 (5 bases). This CDR3 spans 17 amino acids. Germline CDR1 is SGHVS and CDR2 is FQNEAQ. V dropped 7 bases and J dropped 1 base, with 22 bases sitting between them. This CDR3 is CASIMNPTGVWNTEAFF. The CDR3 bases are TGTGCCAGCATCATGAATCCAACGGGGGTATGGAACACTGAAGCTTTCTTT. Full variable domain (outside the CDR3, taken from reference TRBV7-8 and TRBJ1-1): GAGVSQSPRYKVAKRGQDVALRCDPISGHVSLFWYQQALGQGPEFLTYFQNEAQLDKSGLPSDRFFAERPEGSVSTLKIQRTQQEDSAVYLCASIMNPTGVWNTEAFFGQGTRLTVV.

The J gene is TRBJ1-4, the V gene TRBV5-5; 7 bases fit TRBD1. The CDR3 sequence is 16 residues long. Germline loops: CDR1 SGHKS, CDR2 YYEKEE (reference sequence). V gave up 4 bases and J gave up 7 bases; unmatched junction bases: 13. CDR3 nucleotide sequence: TGTGCCAGCAGCAGCTTAGTTGGGACAGTAGGTGAAAAACTGTTTTTT. Its translation: CASSSLVGTVGEKLFF.

This clone was observed once. The CDR3: CATIGLAGTIGTDTQYF. The CDR3 region has the DNA TGTGCCACCATTGGACTAGCGGGGACCATTGGCACAGATACGCAGTATTTT. V and J are TRBV10-3 and TRBJ2-3; 12 bases align to TRBD2. The CDR3 runs to 17 residues. V shed 10 bases, J shed 1 base, and the junction held 12 bases outside the gene matches. Germline V CDR1 and CDR2: ENHRY, SYGVKD.

The sample holds many counts of this clone. The chain has TRBV12-3 or TRBV12-4 and TRBJ1-2; 8 bases are shared with TRBD1. The CDR3 totals 13 residues. Losses at the gene ends were 6 bases for V and 7 bases for J; bases not matched to a gene: 7. CDR3 in DNA: TGTGCCAGCAGCGACGGACAGGGAGGTGGCTACACCTTC. This codes for CASSDGQGGGYTF.

The J gene is TRBJ1-2, the V gene TRBV3-1 (or the pseudogene TRBV3-2); 8 bases line up with TRBD1. The CDR3 is 14 residues long. Germline assignment: CDR1 LGHDT and CDR2 YNNKEL (reference sequence). V shed 4 bases, J shed 1 base, and the junction held 2 bases outside the gene matches. CDR3 amino acids: CASSLGQGNYGYTF. In DNA form, the CDR3 reads TGTGCCAGCAGCCTAGGACAGGGTAACTATGGCTACACCTTC.

The J gene is TRBJ1-3, the V gene TRBV29-1, with D hard to call. This CDR3 comprises 13 residues. Trimming removed 4 bases at V and 0 bases at J, with 7 bases between. Germline CDR1 reads SQVTM; CDR2 reads ANQGSEA. CDR3 residues: CSVGQNSGNTIYF. The CDR3, as DNA: TGCAGCGTTGGGCAAAACTCTGGAAACACCATATATTTT.

The chain uses TRBV6-5 and TRBJ2-3, with D possibly matching TRBD2 (5 bases). Germline V lookup: CDR1 MNHEY, CDR2 SVGAGI. The CDR3 is 15 residues long. Trimming shortened V by 0 bases and J by 8 bases, and 15 bases separated the two germline ends. The CDR3 reads CASSYSPSTGGTQYF. CDR3 sequence (DNA): TGTGCCAGCAGTTACTCTCCTTCGACTGGAGGTACGCAGTATTTT.

A few counts support this clone. CDR3 amino acids: CASSIEQRGNEQFF. As DNA, the CDR3 is TGTGCCAGTAGTATAGAACAACGGGGCAATGAGCAGTTCTTC. J is TRBJ2-1 and V is TRBV19; tentatively, D is TRBD2 (5 bases). Trimming shortened V by 0 bases and J by 6 bases, and 9 bases separated the two germline ends. Germline V gene sequence: CDR1 LNHDA, CDR2 SQIVND (reference sequence). The CDR3 consists of 14 residues.

The table lists this clone with many counts. The rearrangement uses TRBV11-3 and TRBJ2-7; 7 nucleotides match TRBD2. The CDR3 totals 13 residues. The germline CDR1 and CDR2 sequences are SGHNT and YENEEA. J gave up 4 bases and V 4 bases, and 4 bases lay outside the gene matches. DNA for the CDR3: TGTGCCAGCAGCTGGGCGGGAGAGTACGAGCAGTACTTC. Amino acids: CASSWAGEYEQYF.

This chain links TRBV19 with TRBJ2-5; 9 bases match TRBD1. The V gene's germline CDR1 is LNHDA and CDR2 SQIVND (reference sequence). J was trimmed by 5 bases and V by 6 bases; bases with no gene match: 4. CDR3 size: 13 residues. CDR3 sequence reads: CASSNRGRETQYF. In nucleotides, the CDR3 is TGTGCCAGTAGCAACAGGGGGCGGGAGACCCAGTACTTC.

V usage is TRBV19 and J usage is TRBJ2-5; D is unclear. The V gene lost 2 bases and the J gene lost 1 base, with 5 bases spanning the gap. CDR1 and CDR2 from the germline V gene are LNHDA and SQIVND (reference sequence). This CDR3 comprises 13 residues. CDR3 in amino acids: CASSIQSQETQYF. CDR3 DNA: TGTGCCAGTAGTATACAGTCCCAAGAGACCCAGTACTTC.